Listed here are 14 T cell receptor beta chains from one sample, sequenced in a study of shared clonotypes between healthy human individuals. Naive CD8 cells lacked CD45RO and underwent positive selection for CCR7, leaving out terminally differentiated effector memory CD45RA+ cells. Some clones are missing from TCRdb's copy, which holds only in-frame ones; the method was immunoSEQ multiplex PCR. The sample consists of 1.5 million to 2.5 million clones, approximately 94% of them appearing once. The material sequenced was naive CD8+ T cells sorted from blood. The receptors shown here come from a man aged 18 to 30 in good health.

The CDR3 nucleotides read TGTGCCAGCAGCTTAATGGTTGGGGGCTTCCATGAGCAGTTCTTC. As protein: CASSLMVGGFHEQFF. The chain has TRBV7-8 and TRBJ2-1; D is possibly TRBD1 (6 bases). Trimming cost V 2 bases and J 8 bases, with 16 bases left between them. The CDR3 has 15 amino acids. Germline assignment: CDR1 SGHVS and CDR2 FQNEAQ.

The chain joins TRBV6-5 to TRBJ2-2, with D unclear. CDR3 length equals 16 residues. Germline V gene data show CDR1 as MNHEY and CDR2 as SVGAGI. Trimming removed 0 bases at V and 2 bases at J, with 10 bases between. The CDR3 DNA sequence: TGTGCCAGCAGTTACTCGAACCCAGGAAACACCGGGGAGCTGTTTTTT. Its translation is CASSYSNPGNTGELFF.

This sequence joins TRBV4-1 and TRBJ1-4; D remains unclear. Per germline, CDR1 MGHRA and CDR2 YSYEKL. The CDR3 covers 15 residues. Trimming pared 4 bases from V and 7 bases from J, leaving 16 bases between. This CDR3 is CASSPTERKGEKLFF. As DNA, the CDR3 is TGCGCCAGCAGCCCCACCGAAAGGAAGGGTGAAAAACTGTTTTTT.

The gene calls are TRBV6-5 and TRBJ2-5; 7 bases are shared with TRBD1. The CDR3 contains 15 residues. Germline V gene sequence: CDR1 MNHEY, CDR2 SVGAGI. Losses at the gene ends were 0 bases for V and 2 bases for J; bases not matched to a gene: 3. The CDR3 nucleotides are TGTGCCAGCAGTTACTCTCCGGACAGGCAAGAGACCCAGTACTTC. Protein sequence: CASSYSPDRQETQYF.

The rearrangement uses TRBV6-1 and TRBJ1-5; D unclear. Germline CDR1 is MNHNS and CDR2 is SASEGT. Trimming removed 0 bases from V and 7 bases from J, with 10 bases in between. The CDR3 has 14 amino acids. CDR3 sequence: CASSEASLGQPQHF. CDR3 bases: TGTGCCAGCAGTGAAGCAAGTCTAGGGCAGCCCCAGCATTTT.

CDR3 nucleotide sequence: TGTGCCAGCAGCTCCTCGGGAAAACTGAACACTGAAGCTTTCTTT. As protein: CASSSSGKLNTEAFF. The rearrangement links TRBV11-2 to TRBJ1-1; no clear D. The CDR3 sequence is 15 residues long. CDR1 is SGHAT and CDR2 is FQNNGV in the germline V gene. V lost 4 bases and J lost 0, with 12 bases in between.

This chain joins TRBV2 and TRBJ2-3; 8 positions agree with TRBD2. Trimming took 4 bases from V and 0 from J; bases not matched to a gene: 15. The CDR3 runs to 19 residues. Germline CDR1 reads SNHLY; CDR2 reads FYNNEI. The CDR3 sequence is CASSGGLAGGGASTDTQYF. The CDR3 DNA sequence: TGTGCCAGCAGTGGGGGACTTGCGGGAGGAGGGGCTAGCACAGATACGCAGTATTTT.

V usage is TRBV28 and J usage is TRBJ2-5; 9 bases match TRBD2. This CDR3 comprises 15 residues. From germline, CDR1 is MDHEN and CDR2 SYDVKM. V trimming: 2 bases; J trimming: 4 bases; junction bases outside the gene matches: 5. CDR3 sequence: CASSLTSGLAETQYF. The CDR3 coding sequence is TGTGCCAGCAGTTTAACCTCGGGACTAGCAGAGACCCAGTACTTC.

The V call is TRBV4-1, the J call TRBJ2-1, with D hard to call. The V end lost 1 base, the J end lost 5 bases, and 6 bases lay between the germline ends. The CDR3 runs to 13 residues. Germline V gives CDR1 MGHRA, CDR2 YSYEKL. DNA of the CDR3: TGCGCCAGCAGCCAAGCCCCTCACAATGAGCAGTTCTTC. Protein sequence: CASSQAPHNEQFF.

V is TRBV5-1 and J is TRBJ1-1; 9 positions match TRBD1. Germline V gene lookup returns CDR1 SGHRS and CDR2 YFSETQ. The CDR3 is 16 amino acids. With 0 bases clipped from V and 3 bases from J, the junction kept 6 bases outside the gene matches. CDR3 protein: CASSLASQGADTEAFF. CDR3 sequence (DNA): TGCGCCAGCAGCTTGGCGTCACAGGGGGCGGACACTGAAGCTTTCTTT.

The genes are TRBV7-6 and TRBJ1-1, with unresolved D. CDR3 size: 15 residues. V was cut by 5 bases and J by 1 base, with 14 bases left in between. Germline CDR1 and CDR2: SGHVS and FNYEAQ. The CDR3 DNA sequence: TGTGCCAGCAGCCCCCCCCTGTCTCAGAACACTGAAGCTTTCTTT. Translated, it gives CASSPPLSQNTEAFF.

As regards this clone: This sample includes further DNA sequences coding for the same CDR3. V usage is TRBV7-9 and J usage is TRBJ2-7, with a weak D call TRBD1 (5 bases). V was trimmed by 0 bases and J by 6 bases, leaving 9 bases between them. Germline V lookup: CDR1 SEHNR, CDR2 FQNEAQ (reference sequence). The CDR3 loop spans 13 amino acids. In DNA, the CDR3 is TGTGCCAGCAGCTTAGCAGGGGCCGGCGAGCAGTACTTC. Residues: CASSLAGAGEQYF.

V and J are TRBV6-4 and TRBJ2-1; 9 bases fit TRBD2. This CDR3 is built from 15 residues. CDR1 and CDR2 (germline): MRHNA, SNTAGT. V lost 2 bases and J lost 6; bases outside the gene matches: 5. The CDR3, as DNA: TGTGCCAGCAGTGACCAGACTAGCGGCTTCAATGAGCAGTTCTTC. Its translation is CASSDQTSGFNEQFF.

V and J are TRBV7-9 and TRBJ2-2; 7 bases align to TRBD1. After removal of 5 bases from V and 5 bases from J, the junction contained 8 bases not matched to a gene. The CDR3 consists of 15 residues. From germline, CDR1 is SEHNR and CDR2 FQNEAQ (reference sequence). CDR3 in amino acids: CASSPTTGRTGELFF. CDR3 nucleotides: TGTGCCAGCAGCCCAACGACAGGGAGAACCGGGGAGCTGTTTTTT.